This note documents a single T cell receptor (beta chain) sequence. The sample belongs to a study of CD8 T cells in Susac syndrome. Random hexamers primed reverse transcription of about 0.5 to 1 ug RNA. TCRdb reprocessed the immunoSEQ multiplex PCR reads with MiXCR, giving one entry per CDR3 protein. This table has hundreds of thousands of distinct CDR3 sequences, 94% appearing once. Specimen: CD4+ T cells from PBMCs. The sequence was obtained from a human donor with Susac syndrome.

The CDR3 DNA sequence: TGTGCCAGCAGCCAAGCGGTCCGAGAGACCCAGTACTTC. It yields the protein CASSQAVRETQYF. The chain recombines TRBV3-1 with TRBJ2-5, with unresolved D. The V end was cut by 1 base, the J end by 4 bases, with 7 bases between. The CDR3 has 13 amino acids. The germline V gene encodes CDR1 LGHDT and CDR2 YNNKEL (reference sequence).